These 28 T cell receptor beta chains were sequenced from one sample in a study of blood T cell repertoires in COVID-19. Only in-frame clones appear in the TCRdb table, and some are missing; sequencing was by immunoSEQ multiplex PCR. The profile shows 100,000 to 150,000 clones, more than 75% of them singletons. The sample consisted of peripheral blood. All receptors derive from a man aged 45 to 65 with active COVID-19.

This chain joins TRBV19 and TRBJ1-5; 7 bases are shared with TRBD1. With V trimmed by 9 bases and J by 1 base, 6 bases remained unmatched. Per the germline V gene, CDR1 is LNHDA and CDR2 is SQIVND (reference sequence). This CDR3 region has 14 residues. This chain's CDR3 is CASRGDKSNQPQHF. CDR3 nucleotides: TGTGCCAGCAGGGGGGACAAAAGCAATCAGCCCCAGCATTTT.

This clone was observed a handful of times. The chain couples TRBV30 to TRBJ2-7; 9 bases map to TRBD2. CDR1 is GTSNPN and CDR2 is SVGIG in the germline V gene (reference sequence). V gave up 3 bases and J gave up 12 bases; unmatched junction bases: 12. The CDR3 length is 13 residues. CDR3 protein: CAWRGSGGLHWYF. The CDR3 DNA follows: TGTGCCTGGAGAGGCAGCGGGGGGCTACATTGGTACTTC.

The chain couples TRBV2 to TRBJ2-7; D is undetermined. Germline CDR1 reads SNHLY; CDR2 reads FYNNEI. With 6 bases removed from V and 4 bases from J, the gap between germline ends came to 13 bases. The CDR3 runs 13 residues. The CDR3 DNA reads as TGTGCCAGCAGCAGACTGAAAGAATACGAGCAGTACTTC. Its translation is CASSRLKEYEQYF.

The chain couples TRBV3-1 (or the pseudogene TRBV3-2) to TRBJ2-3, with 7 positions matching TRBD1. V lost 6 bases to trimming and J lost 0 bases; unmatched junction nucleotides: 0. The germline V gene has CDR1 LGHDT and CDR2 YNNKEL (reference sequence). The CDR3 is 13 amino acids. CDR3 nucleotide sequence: TGTGCCAGCAGACAGGGGAGCACAGATACGCAGTATTTT. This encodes CASRQGSTDTQYF.

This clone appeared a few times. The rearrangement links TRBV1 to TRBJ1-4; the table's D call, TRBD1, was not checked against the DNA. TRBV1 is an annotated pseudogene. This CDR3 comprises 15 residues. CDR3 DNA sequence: TGCACCAGCAGCCGTTGGACAGGGTGGAATGAAAAACTGTTTTTT. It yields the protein CTSSRWTGWNEKLFF.

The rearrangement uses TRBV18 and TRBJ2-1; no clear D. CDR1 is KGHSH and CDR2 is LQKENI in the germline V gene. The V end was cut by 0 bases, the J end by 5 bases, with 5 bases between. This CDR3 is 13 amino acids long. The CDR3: CASSPPSNNEQFF. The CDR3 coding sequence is TGTGCCAGCTCACCACCCAGTAACAATGAGCAGTTCTTC.

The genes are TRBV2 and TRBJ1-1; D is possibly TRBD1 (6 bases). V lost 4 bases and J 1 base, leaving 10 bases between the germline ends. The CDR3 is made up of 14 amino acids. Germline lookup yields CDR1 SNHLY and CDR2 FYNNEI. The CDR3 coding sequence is TGTGCCAGCAGTGCCAGGGGACGGAACACTGAAGCTTTCTTT. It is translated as CASSARGRNTEAFF. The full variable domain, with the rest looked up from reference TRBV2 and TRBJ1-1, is EPEVTQTPSHQVTQMGQEVILRCVPISNHLYFYWYRQILGQKVEFLVSFYNNEISEKSEIFDDQFSVERPDGSNFTLKIRSTKLEDSAMYFCASSARGRNTEAFFGQGTRLTVV.

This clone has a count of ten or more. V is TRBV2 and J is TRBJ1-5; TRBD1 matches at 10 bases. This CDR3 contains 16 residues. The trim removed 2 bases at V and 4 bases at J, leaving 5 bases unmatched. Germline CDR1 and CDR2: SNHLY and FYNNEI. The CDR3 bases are TGTGCCAGCAGTGAAAGTTTGGGACAGGGGAATCAGCCCCAGCATTTT. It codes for CASSESLGQGNQPQHF. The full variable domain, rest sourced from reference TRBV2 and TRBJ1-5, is EPEVTQTPSHQVTQMGQEVILRCVPISNHLYFYWYRQILGQKVEFLVSFYNNEISEKSEIFDDQFSVERPDGSNFTLKIRSTKLEDSAMYFCASSESLGQGNQPQHFGDGTRLSIL.

CDR3 in DNA: TGTGCCAGTAGTTCCCACGTTGAGGGTGGAGGGAATCAGCCCCAGCATTTT. Amino acid sequence: CASSSHVEGGGNQPQHF. The chain couples TRBV19 to TRBJ1-5; D gene uncertain. With 5 bases removed from V and 4 bases from J, the gap between germline ends came to 21 bases. In germline, CDR1 is LNHDA, CDR2 SQIVND (reference sequence). The CDR3 consists of 17 residues.

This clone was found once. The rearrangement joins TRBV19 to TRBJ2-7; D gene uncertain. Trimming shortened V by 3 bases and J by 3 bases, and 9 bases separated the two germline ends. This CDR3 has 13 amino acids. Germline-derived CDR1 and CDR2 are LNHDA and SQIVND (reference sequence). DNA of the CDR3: TGTGCCAGTAGTATCTTTTCGGGCTACGAGCAGTACTTC. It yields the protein CASSIFSGYEQYF.

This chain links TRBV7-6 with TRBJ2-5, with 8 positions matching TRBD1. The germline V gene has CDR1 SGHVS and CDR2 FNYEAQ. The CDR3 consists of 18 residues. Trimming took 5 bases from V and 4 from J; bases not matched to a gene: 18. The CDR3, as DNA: TGTGCCAGCAGCCACCTGGACAGGGAGGACTTGGAGCGAGAGACCCAGTACTTC. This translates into CASSHLDREDLERETQYF.

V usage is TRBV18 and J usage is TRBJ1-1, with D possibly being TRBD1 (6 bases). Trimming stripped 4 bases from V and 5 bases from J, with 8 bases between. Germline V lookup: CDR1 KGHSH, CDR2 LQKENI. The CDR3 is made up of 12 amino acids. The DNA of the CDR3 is TGTGCCAGCTCACTGAGGGGGACTGAAGCTTTCTTT. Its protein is CASSLRGTEAFF.

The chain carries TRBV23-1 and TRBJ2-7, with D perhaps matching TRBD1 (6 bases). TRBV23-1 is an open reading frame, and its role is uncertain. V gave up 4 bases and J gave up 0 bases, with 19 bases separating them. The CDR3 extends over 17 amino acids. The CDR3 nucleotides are TGCGCCAGCAGTCCCCCACGTGAGACAGGACTCTCCTACGAGCAGTACTTC. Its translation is CASSPPRETGLSYEQYF.

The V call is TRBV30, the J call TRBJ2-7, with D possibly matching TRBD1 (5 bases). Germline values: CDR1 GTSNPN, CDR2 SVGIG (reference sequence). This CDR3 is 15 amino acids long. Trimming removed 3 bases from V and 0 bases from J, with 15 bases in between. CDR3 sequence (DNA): TGTGCCTGGAGGACGTCGAGACAGTCCTCCTACGAGCAGTACTTC. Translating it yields CAWRTSRQSSYEQYF. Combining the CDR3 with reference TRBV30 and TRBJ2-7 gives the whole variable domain SQTIHQWPATLVQPVGSPLSLECTVEGTSNPNLYWYRQAAGRGLQLLFYSVGIGQISSEVPQNLSASRPQDRQFILSSKKLLLSDSGFYLCAWRTSRQSSYEQYFGPGTRLTVT.

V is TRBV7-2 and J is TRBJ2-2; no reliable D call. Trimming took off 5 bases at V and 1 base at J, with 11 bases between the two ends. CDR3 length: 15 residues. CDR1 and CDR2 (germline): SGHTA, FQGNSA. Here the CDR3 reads CASSRNLQNTGELFF. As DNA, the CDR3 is TGTGCCAGCAGCCGCAACTTGCAGAACACCGGGGAGCTGTTTTTT.

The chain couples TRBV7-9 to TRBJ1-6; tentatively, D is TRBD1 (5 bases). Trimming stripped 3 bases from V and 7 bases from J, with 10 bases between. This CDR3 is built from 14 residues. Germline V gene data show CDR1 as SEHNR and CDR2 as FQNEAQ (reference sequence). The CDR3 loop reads CASSLRGENSPLHF. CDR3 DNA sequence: TGTGCCAGCAGCTTGCGGGGGGAAAATTCACCCCTCCACTTT.

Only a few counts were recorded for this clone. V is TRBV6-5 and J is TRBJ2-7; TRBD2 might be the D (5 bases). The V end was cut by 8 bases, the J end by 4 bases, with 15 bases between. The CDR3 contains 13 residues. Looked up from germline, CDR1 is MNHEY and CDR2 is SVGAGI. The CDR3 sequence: CASGDPGLYEQYF. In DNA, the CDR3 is TGTGCCAGCGGAGACCCTGGACTTTACGAGCAGTACTTC.

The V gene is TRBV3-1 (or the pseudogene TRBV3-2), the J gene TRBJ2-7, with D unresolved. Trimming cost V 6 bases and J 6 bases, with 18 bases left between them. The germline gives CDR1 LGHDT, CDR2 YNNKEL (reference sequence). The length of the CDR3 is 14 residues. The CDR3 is CASRIPPNLGEQYF. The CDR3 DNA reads TGTGCCAGCAGGATACCACCGAATCTCGGCGAGCAGTACTTC.

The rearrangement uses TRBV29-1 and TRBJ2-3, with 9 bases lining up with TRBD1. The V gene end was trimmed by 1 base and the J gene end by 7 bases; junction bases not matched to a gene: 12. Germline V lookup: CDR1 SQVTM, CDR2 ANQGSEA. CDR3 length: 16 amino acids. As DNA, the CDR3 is TGCAGCGTTGAAGCGGGACAGGGACAGTCCCCGAATACGCAGTATTTT. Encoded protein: CSVEAGQGQSPNTQYF.

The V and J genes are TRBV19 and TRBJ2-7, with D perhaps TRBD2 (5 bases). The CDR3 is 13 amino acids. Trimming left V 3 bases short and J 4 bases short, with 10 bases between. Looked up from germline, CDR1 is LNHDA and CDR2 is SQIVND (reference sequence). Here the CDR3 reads CASSIGREYEQYF. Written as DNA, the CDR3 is TGTGCCAGTAGTATTGGTCGGGAATACGAGCAGTACTTC.

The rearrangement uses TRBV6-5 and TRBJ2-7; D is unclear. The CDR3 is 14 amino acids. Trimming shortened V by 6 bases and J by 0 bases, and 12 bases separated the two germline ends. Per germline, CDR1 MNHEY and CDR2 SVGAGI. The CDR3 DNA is TGTGCCAGCAGGATGGGCGCTTACTCCTACGAGCAGTACTTC. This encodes CASRMGAYSYEQYF.

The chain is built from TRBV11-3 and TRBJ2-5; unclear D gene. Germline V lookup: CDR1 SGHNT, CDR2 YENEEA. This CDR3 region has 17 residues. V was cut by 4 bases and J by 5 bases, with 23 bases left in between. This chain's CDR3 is CASSYSRGPRGSETQYF. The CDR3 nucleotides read TGTGCCAGCAGCTATAGCCGAGGCCCACGCGGCTCGGAGACCCAGTACTTC.

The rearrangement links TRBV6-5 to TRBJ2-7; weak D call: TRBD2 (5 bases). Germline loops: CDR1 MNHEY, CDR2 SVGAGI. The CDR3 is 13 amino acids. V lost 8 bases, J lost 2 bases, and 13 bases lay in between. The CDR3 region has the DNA TGTGCCAGCTCCCGGGGTGGACCCTACGAGCAGTACTTC. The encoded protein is CASSRGGPYEQYF.

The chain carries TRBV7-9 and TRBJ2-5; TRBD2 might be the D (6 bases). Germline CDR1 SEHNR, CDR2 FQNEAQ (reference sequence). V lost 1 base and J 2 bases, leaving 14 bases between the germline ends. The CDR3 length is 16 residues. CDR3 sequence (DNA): TGTGCCAGCAGCTTAGGCCTCGGACTACTTCAAGAGACCCAGTACTTC. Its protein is CASSLGLGLLQETQYF.

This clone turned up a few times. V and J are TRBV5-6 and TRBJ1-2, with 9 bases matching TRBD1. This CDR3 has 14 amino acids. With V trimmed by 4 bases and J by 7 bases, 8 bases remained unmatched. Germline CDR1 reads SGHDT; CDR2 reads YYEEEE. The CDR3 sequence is CASSEQGAYGGYTF. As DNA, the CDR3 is TGTGCCAGCAGCGAACAGGGGGCTTATGGTGGCTACACCTTC.

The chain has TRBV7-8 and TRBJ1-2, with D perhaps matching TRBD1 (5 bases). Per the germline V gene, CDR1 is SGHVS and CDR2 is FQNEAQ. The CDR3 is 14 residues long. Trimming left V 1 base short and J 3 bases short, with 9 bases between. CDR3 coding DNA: TGTGCCAGCAGCTTAGGGGGACTCCACTATGGCTACACCTTC. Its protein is CASSLGGLHYGYTF.

The CDR3: CATLRSKNTEAFF. The CDR3 nucleotides read TGTGCCACCCTCCGGTCGAAGAACACTGAAGCTTTCTTT. The chain employs TRBV6-5 and TRBJ1-1; D is undetermined. The CDR3 contains 13 residues. V shed 10 bases and J shed 1 base, with 13 bases lying between them. In germline, CDR1 is MNHEY, CDR2 SVGAGI.

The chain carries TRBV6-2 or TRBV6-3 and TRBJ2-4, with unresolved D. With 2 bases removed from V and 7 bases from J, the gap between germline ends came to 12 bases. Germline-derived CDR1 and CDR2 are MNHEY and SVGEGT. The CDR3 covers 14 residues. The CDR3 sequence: CASSYGPPVNIQYF. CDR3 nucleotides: TGTGCCAGCAGTTACGGGCCCCCCGTCAACATTCAGTACTTC.